This entry lists 20 T cell receptor beta chains sequenced from one sample in a study of T cells in Graves' hyperthyroidism and ophthalmopathy. Amplified regions were TCR beta CDR3 sequences from RNA transcripts. The TCR CDR3 first-round RT-PCR relied on the HTBI primer set. TCRdb reprocessed the multiplex PCR reads via MiXCR and lists one record per CDR3 protein. Of 700,000 to 950,000 distinct CDR3 sequences listed, around a third are singletons. Material: blood. The source is a woman aged 40-49 years with Graves' hyperthyroidism.

At least ten counts were recorded for this clonotype. This chain joins TRBV19 and TRBJ1-3; D is perhaps TRBD1 (6 bases). The CDR3 is 14 residues long. Germline values: CDR1 LNHDA, CDR2 SQIVND (reference sequence). The V gene lost 5 bases and the J gene lost 7 bases, with 15 bases spanning the gap. CDR3 protein: CASSAGTFANTIYF. CDR3 DNA sequence: TGTGCCAGTAGTGCGGGGACATTTGCGAACACCATATATTTT. Supplemented by reference TRBV19 and TRBJ1-3, the full variable domain reads DGGITQSPKYLFRKEGQNVTLSCEQNLNHDAMYWYRQDPGQGLRLIYYSQIVNDFQKGDIAEGYSVSREKKESFPLTVTSAQKNPTAFYLCASSAGTFANTIYFGEGSWLTVV.

This chain joins TRBV24-1 and TRBJ1-5; D might be TRBD1 (5 bases). The V end lost 2 bases, the J end lost 7 bases, and 11 bases lay between the germline ends. Looked up from germline, CDR1 is KGHDR and CDR2 is SFDVKD. The CDR3 spans 14 residues. This CDR3 is CATSDSTRGQPQHF. The CDR3, as DNA: TGTGCCACCAGTGATTCTACAAGGGGACAGCCCCAGCATTTT.

This clonotype was seen more than once but under ten times. This chain uses TRBV11-1 with TRBJ1-6, with D possibly matching TRBD1 (6 bases). CDR3 length: 18 amino acids. Germline V gives CDR1 SGHAT, CDR2 FQDESV (reference sequence). With 5 bases removed from V and 9 bases from J, the gap between germline ends came to 26 bases. This chain's CDR3 is CASSQTAPGGGRSSPLHF. The CDR3 DNA follows: TGTGCCAGCAGCCAGACCGCGCCGGGGGGGGGCCGGTCTTCACCCCTCCACTTT.

This clonotype was observed many times. The chain links TRBV6-5 to TRBJ2-2; D might be TRBD1 (6 bases). Trimming removed 9 bases from V and 0 bases from J, with 14 bases in between. CDR1 and CDR2 from the germline V gene are MNHEY and SVGAGI. The CDR3 totals 15 residues. CDR3 coding DNA: TGTGCCAGTACAGGACAGCCAGCGAACACCGGGGAGCTGTTTTTT. It codes for CASTGQPANTGELFF.

This clonotype was detected ten times or more. CDR3 sequence reads: CASSQEQGWNQPQHF. In nucleotides, the CDR3 is TGTGCCAGCAGCCAGGAACAGGGATGGAATCAGCCCCAGCATTTT. The rearrangement uses TRBV14 and TRBJ1-5; tentative D call: TRBD1 (6 bases). The germline V and J ends were trimmed by 3 bases and 4 bases, with 13 bases remaining between them. This CDR3 region has 15 residues. CDR1 is SGHDN and CDR2 is FVKESK in the germline V gene. Using reference TRBV14 and TRBJ1-5 for the parts outside the CDR3, the full variable domain is EAGVTQFPSHSVIEKGQTVTLRCDPISGHDNLYWYRRVMGKEIKFLLHFVKESKQDESGMPNNRFLAERTGGTYSTLKVQPAELEDSGVYFCASSQEQGWNQPQHFGDGTRLSIL.

In nucleotides, the CDR3 is TGCAGTGCTGCCCCGGGACCCCTCTCTGGAAACACCATATATTTT. Its translation is CSAAPGPLSGNTIYF. The V gene is TRBV20-1, the J gene TRBJ1-3, with D maybe TRBD1 (5 bases). V was pared by 5 bases and J by 0 bases, with 14 bases between. Germline-derived CDR1 and CDR2 are DFQATT and SNEGSKA (reference sequence). CDR3 length: 15 residues.

The chain employs TRBV7-9 and TRBJ1-1; D perhaps matches TRBD1 (5 bases). Germline-derived CDR1 and CDR2 are SEHNR and FQNEAQ (reference sequence). V dropped 8 bases and J dropped 4 bases, with 20 bases sitting between them. The CDR3 runs 15 residues. CDR3 sequence reads: CASSPPSTGGTEAFF. In nucleotides, the CDR3 is TGTGCCAGCTCACCACCCAGTACGGGGGGCACTGAAGCTTTCTTT.

The CDR3 region is CASYEGLGPRNTQYF. As DNA, the CDR3 is TGTGCCAGCTATGAGGGATTGGGACCGCGGAATACGCAGTATTTT. The chain carries TRBV2 and TRBJ2-3, with D perhaps being TRBD1 or TRBD2 (5 bases each). This CDR3 is built from 15 residues. Between the trimmed V and J ends, which lost 8 bases and 7 bases, there was a span of 22 bases. The germline gives CDR1 SNHLY, CDR2 FYNNEI.

This clonotype was picked up many times. This sequence joins TRBV7-9 and TRBJ1-2; D not certain. V was clipped by 5 bases and J by 0 bases, with 7 bases between them. This CDR3 spans 13 amino acids. CDR1 and CDR2 (germline): SEHNR, FQNEAQ (reference sequence). CDR3 in amino acids: CASSPPANYGYTF. In DNA, the CDR3 is TGTGCCAGCAGCCCCCCGGCTAACTATGGCTACACCTTC.

The gene calls are TRBV6-5 and TRBJ2-5; D is unresolved. The CDR3 runs 13 residues. Germline values: CDR1 MNHEY, CDR2 SVGAGI. Trimming removed 7 bases from V and 5 bases from J, with 14 bases in between. CDR3 residues: CASKSTVGETQYF. The CDR3 bases are TGTGCCAGCAAATCGACCGTAGGGGAGACCCAGTACTTC.

The rearrangement joins TRBV3-1 to TRBJ1-3; D is unclear. CDR3 length: 15 amino acids. Germline CDR1 LGHDT, CDR2 YNNKEL (reference sequence). Trimming removed 0 bases at V and 4 bases at J, with 10 bases between. This chain's CDR3 is CASSQDRVIGNTIYF. The CDR3 DNA reads as TGTGCCAGCAGCCAAGATCGGGTGATCGGAAACACCATATATTTT.

This clonotype was seen only a few times. A read error may produce the germline difference seen at one junction end. This chain uses TRBV5-1 with TRBJ2-7; 10 bases are shared with TRBD2. The J call may be in error: the DNA end matches TRBJ2-1 better. The CDR3 sequence is 14 residues long. Looked up from germline, CDR1 is SGHRS and CDR2 is YFSETQ. CDR3 in DNA: TGCGCCAGCAGCTTTAGCGGGGGGTACAGTGAGCAGTTCTTC. Its translation is CASSFSGGYSEQFF.

J is TRBJ1-3 and V is TRBV11-3; the match to TRBD1 covers 7 bases. This CDR3 spans 19 amino acids. The junction had 16 bases not matched to a gene; V was cut back by 1 base and J by 4 bases. CDR1 and CDR2 from the germline V gene are SGHNT and YENEEA. CDR3 nucleotide sequence: TGTGCCAGCAGCTTAGTAGGACGCCTGACAGGGTTCAAAGGAAACACCATATATTTT. The encoded protein is CASSLVGRLTGFKGNTIYF.

The V and J genes are TRBV7-2 and TRBJ1-2, with D possibly matching TRBD1 (5 bases). Germline CDR1 is SGHTA and CDR2 is FQGNSA. V was shortened by 8 bases and J by 5 bases, with 21 bases between the two germline ends. The length of the CDR3 is 15 residues. CDR3 in DNA: TGTGCCAGCTCTCCCACAGGAACGGGTTTGTATGGCTACACCTTC. Amino acid sequence: CASSPTGTGLYGYTF.

This clonotype has only a few counts. The gene calls are TRBV28 and TRBJ1-5; tentatively, D is TRBD1 (5 bases). Germline V gene data show CDR1 as MDHEN and CDR2 as SYDVKM. CDR3 length equals 12 residues. Between the trimmed V and J ends, which lost 10 bases and 6 bases, there was a span of 13 bases. The CDR3 loop is CATAGRGQPQHF. The CDR3 bases are TGTGCCACCGCAGGGAGGGGTCAGCCCCAGCATTTT.

With respect to this clonotype: Since a much larger clone is just one base distant, this may be a read error. The rearrangement joins TRBV2 to TRBJ1-1; no clear D gene. The CDR3 runs to 13 residues. Germline V gene sequence: CDR1 SNHLY, CDR2 FYNNEI. CDR3 nucleotide sequence: TGTGCCAGCAGTCAGCGGACGAACATTGAAGCTTTCTTT. As protein: CASSQRTNIEAFF.

This sequence joins TRBV2 and TRBJ2-5; D not resolved. The better agreement between TRBJ2-1 and the DNA end casts doubt on the J call. Germline V gene lookup returns CDR1 SNHLY and CDR2 FYNNEI. The CDR3 loop spans 15 amino acids. The CDR3 DNA is TGTGCCAGCAGTGAGGGCTTGAGCTCCTACAATGAGCAGTTCTTC. Protein product: CASSEGLSSYNEQFF.

In its sample, this clonotype was seen many times. The V call is TRBV24-1, the J call TRBJ2-5, with D possibly matching TRBD2 (6 bases). This CDR3 has 13 residues. The V and J ends lost 5 bases and 5 bases respectively, with 11 bases between them. Germline CDR1 KGHDR, CDR2 SFDVKD. This CDR3 reads CATSVSGDETQYF. The CDR3 DNA reads as TGTGCCACCAGTGTTTCGGGGGACGAGACCCAGTACTTC.

This CDR3 reads CACEDSLNSPLHF. For the CDR3, the DNA is TGTGCTTGCGAGGACAGCCTTAATTCACCCCTCCACTTT. The rearrangement uses TRBV25-1 and TRBJ1-6; possibly TRBD1 for D (6 bases). The CDR3 runs to 13 residues. Germline CDR1 MGHDK, CDR2 SYGVNS.

The chain recombines TRBV25-1 with TRBJ1-5, with D perhaps matching TRBD1 (5 bases). This CDR3 is 11 amino acids long. Between the trimmed V and J ends, which lost 10 bases and 6 bases, there was a span of 10 bases. The germline gives CDR1 MGHDK, CDR2 SYGVNS. The CDR3 reads CATGFGQPQHF. CDR3 sequence (DNA): TGTGCCACAGGGTTTGGTCAGCCCCAGCATTTT.